This T cell receptor (beta chain) was profiled in a study of T cell responses to AZD1222 COVID-19 vaccine. Study-level results: Seropositive status at baseline applied to only five to seven AZD1222 recipients.

Repertoires were generated with immunoSEQ multiplex PCR, while TCRdb's copy carries only in-frame clones and drops some. The sample has approximately 90,000 clones, about 89% seen once; the top ten hold about 6.1%. With regard to this clone: Its antigen remains unidentified.

This CDR3 comprises 13 residues. With 4 bases clipped from V and 5 bases from J, the junction kept 4 bases outside the gene matches. This specimen was peripheral blood, taken 28 days after the second AZD1222 dose. The J gene is TRBJ1-2, the V gene TRBV12-3 or TRBV12-4; TRBD1 agrees at 7 bases. The receptor's source is an adult who received the AZD1222 COVID-19 vaccine. The CDR3 nucleotides are TGTGCCAGCAGTTCGGGACAGCTTTATGGCTACACCTTC. Protein product: CASSSGQLYGYTF.